The 16 T cell receptor beta chains given below trace back to one sample, sequenced in a study of Ad26.COV2.S vaccination and SARS-CoV-2 variants (dated by TCRdb to the early 2020s). The treatment or condition label, as the study defines it: 19 received Ad26.COV2.S at low or high dose, single or two shots; 5 received placebo; per-sample allocation not given. Repertoires of vaccine and placebo recipients were sequenced from samples taken on day 63 after the first injection. Library preparation employed the immunoSEQ multiplex PCR assay. This immuneACCESS table, as held by TCRdb, lists in-frame sequences with V and J called but not all clones. Of the missing ones, under half trace to an unresolved V gene in checked studies; the others have no known cause. For this sample there are 240,000 or so clones; around 87% appear just once. Roughly 10% of the sample belongs to the ten largest clones. The sample in question was peripheral blood, obtained in a trial of Ad26.COV2.S vaccine versus placebo. Receptors were obtained from a person between 18 and 65 years old who received the Ad26.COV2.S COVID-19 vaccine or a placebo.

The chain carries TRBV11-2 and TRBJ2-2, with 11 bases fitting TRBD2. Germline loops: CDR1 SGHAT, CDR2 FQNNGV. The V gene end was trimmed by 3 bases and the J gene end by 6 bases; junction bases not matched to a gene: 3. This CDR3 has 15 residues. The CDR3 spells CASSFLAGGSGELFF. The CDR3 bases are TGTGCCAGCAGCTTCCTAGCGGGGGGATCCGGGGAGCTGTTTTTT.

A single count supports this clone. The chain employs TRBV7-8 and TRBJ2-7, with 10 bases fitting TRBD1. Germline lookup yields CDR1 SGHVS and CDR2 FQNEAQ. Trimming at V came to 5 bases and at J to 2 bases, leaving 9 bases not matched to a gene. The CDR3 extends over 16 amino acids. The DNA of the CDR3 is TGTGCCAGCAGCCCTCGAAGACAGGGGGCCACCTACGAGCAGTACTTC. It yields the protein CASSPRRQGATYEQYF.

The chain uses TRBV7-8 and TRBJ2-7, with 7 nucleotides matching TRBD1. V dropped 5 bases and J dropped 5; count of bases not matched to a gene: 9. The CDR3 is 14 amino acids. Germline V lookup: CDR1 SGHVS, CDR2 FQNEAQ. The CDR3 nucleotides read TGTGCCAGCAGCCCAGACAGGGTTCCAGACGAGCAGTACTTC. Amino acids: CASSPDRVPDEQYF.

V and J are TRBV30 and TRBJ1-1; the D is unclear. V was pared by 2 bases and J by 0 bases, with 13 bases between. CDR3 size: 15 residues. CDR1 and CDR2 (germline): GTSNPN, SVGIG (reference sequence). As DNA, the CDR3 is TGTGCCTGGAGTCCCCTTAAGTCTATGAACACTGAAGCTTTCTTT. Its translation: CAWSPLKSMNTEAFF.

The rearrangement uses TRBV9 and TRBJ2-1; D gene uncertain. The germline gives CDR1 SGDLS, CDR2 YYNGEE. Between the trimmed V and J ends, which lost 6 bases and 5 bases, there was a span of 9 bases. CDR3 length: 12 amino acids. The CDR3, as DNA: TGTGCCAGCAAGTCCAGGAACAATGAGCAGTTCTTC. Translation gives CASKSRNNEQFF.

The V and J genes are TRBV28 and TRBJ2-2; 10 nucleotides match TRBD1. This CDR3 is 16 amino acids long. Germline V gene lookup returns CDR1 MDHEN and CDR2 SYDVKM. The J segment lost 6 bases and the V segment lost 4 bases, leaving 8 bases of the junction unmatched. The CDR3 spells CASSSWDRGGPGELFF. DNA for the CDR3: TGTGCCAGCAGTTCCTGGGACAGGGGAGGCCCCGGGGAGCTGTTTTTT.

The chain joins TRBV30 to TRBJ2-5; tentative D call: TRBD2 (6 bases). Germline V gene sequence: CDR1 GTSNPN, CDR2 SVGIG (reference sequence). Trimming shortened V by 2 bases and J by 5 bases, and 18 bases separated the two germline ends. CDR3 size: 15 residues. The CDR3 DNA is TGTGCCTGGAGTCCGGGAGCAGGGCCGGGGGAGACCCAGTACTTC. Its translation is CAWSPGAGPGETQYF.

This chain links TRBV10-3 with TRBJ2-7; a weak D match, TRBD2 (6 bases). Germline values: CDR1 ENHRY, CDR2 SYGVKD. The CDR3 loop spans 15 amino acids. V lost 6 bases to trimming and J lost 0 bases, with 15 bases between them. The CDR3 DNA sequence: TGTGCCATCAGGGAGGGTGGAGGGGCCTCCTACGAGCAGTACTTC. This codes for CAIREGGGASYEQYF.

The chain is built from TRBV29-1 and TRBJ2-1, with 13 bases aligning to TRBD2. The length of the CDR3 is 14 residues. After removal of 3 bases from V and 10 bases from J, the junction contained 6 bases not matched to a gene. Germline CDR1 and CDR2: SQVTM and ANQGSEA. This CDR3 is CSVEGLAGLGEQFF. The CDR3 bases are TGCAGCGTTGAGGGACTAGCGGGACTGGGCGAGCAGTTCTTC.

This clone occurred a few times. V gene TRBV4-3 combines with J gene TRBJ1-1, with no clear D. Per germline, CDR1 LGHNA and CDR2 YSLEER. Trimming left V 4 bases short and J 0 bases short, with 6 bases between. The CDR3 spans 13 residues. The CDR3 sequence: CASSPGMNTEAFF. CDR3 nucleotides: TGCGCCAGCAGCCCCGGTATGAACACTGAAGCTTTCTTT.

This clone showed up many times. The genes are TRBV9 and TRBJ1-1; D may be TRBD1 (5 bases). CDR1 is SGDLS and CDR2 is YYNGEE in the germline V gene. V shed 4 bases and J shed 4 bases, with 17 bases lying between them. The CDR3 runs to 15 residues. The chain's CDR3 is CASSPRQSEGTEAFF. As DNA, the CDR3 is TGTGCCAGCAGCCCACGACAGAGCGAGGGCACTGAAGCTTTCTTT.

CDR3 in amino acids: CASSLDPASTDTQYF. The CDR3 nucleotides read TGTGCCAGCAGCTTAGACCCAGCGTCCACAGATACGCAGTATTTT. V usage is TRBV11-3 and J usage is TRBJ2-3; D call uncertain. Germline values: CDR1 SGHNT, CDR2 YENEEA. The CDR3 totals 15 residues. V was cut by 0 bases and J by 2 bases, with 9 bases left in between.

V usage is TRBV4-3 and J usage is TRBJ2-1, with D maybe TRBD2 (5 bases). Looked up from germline, CDR1 is LGHNA and CDR2 is YSLEER. CDR3 length equals 12 residues. The V and J ends lost 1 base and 7 bases respectively, with 5 bases between them. The DNA for the CDR3 is TGCGCCAGCAGCCAAGCGGGGAATGAGCAGTTCTTC. Translated, it gives CASSQAGNEQFF.

In this sample, this clone turned up once. This sequence joins TRBV7-2 and TRBJ1-2; D call uncertain. The germline V gene encodes CDR1 SGHTA and CDR2 FQGNSA. The CDR3 totals 15 residues. Between the trimmed V and J ends, which lost 1 base and 2 bases, there was a span of 11 bases. CDR3 protein: CASSLEFPTNYGYTF. As DNA, the CDR3 is TGTGCCAGCAGCTTAGAGTTCCCGACCAACTATGGCTACACCTTC.

This sequence joins TRBV28 and TRBJ1-2; TRBD1 aligns across 7 bases. CDR3 length equals 13 residues. J lost 5 bases, V lost 2 bases, and 2 bases had no gene match. The germline gives CDR1 MDHEN, CDR2 SYDVKM. This CDR3 reads CASSLPGGYGYTF. CDR3 sequence (DNA): TGTGCCAGCAGTTTACCAGGGGGGTATGGCTACACCTTC.

This chain links TRBV5-1 with TRBJ2-2; D unclear. The CDR3 consists of 13 residues. CDR1 and CDR2 (germline): SGHRS, YFSETQ. The V end was cut by 1 base, the J end by 3 bases, with 4 bases between. The CDR3 nucleotides are TGCGCCAGCAGCTTGCCCGACACCGGGGAGCTGTTTTTT. This translates into CASSLPDTGELFF.